These 28 T cell receptor beta chains were sequenced from one sample in a study of cytomegalovirus exposure and HLA in healthy donors. TCRdb keeps only in-frame clones here, not all; method: immunoSEQ multiplex PCR. Of around 190,000 clones listed, about 81% were seen once; the top ten hold over 0.95%. Sequencing was performed on PBMCs. The receptors were sampled from a woman aged 25 to 39 in good health and CMV-seronegative.

J is TRBJ1-2 and V is TRBV27; D is possibly TRBD1 (5 bases). V was trimmed by 3 bases and J by 0 bases, leaving 17 bases between them. The germline gives CDR1 MNHEY, CDR2 SMNVEV (reference sequence). The CDR3 is 17 residues long. The CDR3 loop reads CASSFLGGEGANYGYTF. The DNA of the CDR3 is TGTGCCAGCAGTTTCCTCGGGGGGGAGGGCGCTAACTATGGCTACACCTTC.

The CDR3 is CASSVHHFGLAGVETQYF. CDR3 sequence (DNA): TGTGCCAGCAGCGTTCACCACTTCGGACTAGCGGGAGTGGAGACCCAGTACTTC. V and J are TRBV7-9 and TRBJ2-5, with 13 bases lining up with TRBD2. This CDR3 has 18 residues. Germline-derived CDR1 and CDR2 are SEHNR and FQNEAQ (reference sequence). V lost 5 bases to trimming and J lost 5 bases; unmatched junction nucleotides: 14.

The chain uses TRBV21-1 and TRBJ2-7; the D call of TRBD2 is as the table states it, not checked on the DNA. TRBV21-1 is recorded as a pseudogene. This CDR3 contains 18 residues. CDR3 nucleotides: TGTGCCAGCAGCAAAGGGACAGGGAGGACTAGCGGAACCTACGAGCAGTACTTC. Translation: CASSKGTGRTSGTYEQYF.

This chain uses TRBV13 with TRBJ2-6, with D possibly TRBD2 on 5 matching bases. V was shortened by 5 bases and J by 0 bases, with 5 bases between the two germline ends. Germline CDR1 PRHDT, CDR2 FYEKMQ (reference sequence). This CDR3 region has 14 residues. The CDR3 spells CASSRGSGANVLTF. DNA of the CDR3: TGTGCCAGCAGCCGGGGCTCTGGGGCCAACGTCCTGACTTTC.

V is TRBV5-1 and J is TRBJ2-1; 14 bases are shared with TRBD2. V lost 4 bases, J lost 7 bases, and 4 bases stayed unmatched. Germline values: CDR1 SGHRS, CDR2 YFSETQ. The length of the CDR3 is 15 residues. In DNA, the CDR3 is TGCGCCAGCAGCCAGGGACTAGCGGGAGTAAATGAGCAGTTCTTC. Encoded protein: CASSQGLAGVNEQFF.

This clone was picked up one time. For the CDR3, the DNA is TGTGCCAGCAGCTTGTCAGGGATCAGCTCTGGGGCCAACGTCCTGACTTTC. The encoded protein is CASSLSGISSGANVLTF. This chain connects TRBV5-4 to TRBJ2-6; D may be TRBD1 (5 bases). V lost 1 base to trimming and J lost 0 bases, with 11 bases between them. The CDR3 spans 17 residues. The V gene's germline CDR1 is SGHNT and CDR2 YYREEE (reference sequence).

The chain has TRBV12-2 and TRBJ1-1; the D call of TRBD1 is as the table states it, not checked on the DNA. TRBV12-2 is recorded as a pseudogene. The CDR3 is 13 residues long. CDR3 residues: CASRLDRGTEAFF. The CDR3 DNA reads as TGTGCAAGTCGCTTAGATAGGGGAACTGAAGCTTTCTTT.

V is TRBV25-1 and J is TRBJ2-3; the match to TRBD2 covers 12 bases. Germline V gene sequence: CDR1 MGHDK, CDR2 SYGVNS. This CDR3 is 14 amino acids long. J gave up 11 bases and V 3 bases, and 6 bases lay outside the gene matches. The CDR3 spells CASSDRTSGKEQYF. The CDR3 nucleotides read TGTGCCAGCAGTGACCGGACTAGCGGGAAAGAGCAGTATTTT.

This clone was seen only a few times. This sequence joins TRBV5-1 and TRBJ2-7, with TRBD2 as a possible D gene (6 bases). Germline V CDR1 and CDR2: SGHRS, YFSETQ. V lost 4 bases, J lost 3 bases, and 11 bases lay in between. CDR3 size: 13 residues. The CDR3 sequence is CASSRGTNYEQYF. CDR3 in DNA: TGCGCCAGCAGCCGGGGGACCAACTACGAGCAGTACTTC. The full variable domain, its missing parts supplied by reference TRBV5-1 and TRBJ2-7, is KAGVTQTPRYLIKTRGQQVTLSCSPISGHRSVSWYQQTPGQGLQFLFEYFSETQRNKGNFPGRFSGRQFSNSRSEMNVSTLELGDSALYLCASSRGTNYEQYFGPGTRLTVT.

The V and J genes are TRBV4-1 and TRBJ2-2, with TRBD2 identical over 9 bases. This CDR3 comprises 16 residues. Trimming at V came to 3 bases and at J to 7 bases, leaving 9 bases not matched to a gene. Germline V gives CDR1 MGHRA, CDR2 YSYEKL. CDR3 sequence (DNA): TGCGCCAGCAGCCATAATAGCGGGAGATTTGGCGGGGAGCTGTTTTTT. Amino acid sequence: CASSHNSGRFGGELFF.

J is TRBJ1-1 and V is TRBV6-1; D uncertain. Germline V gene lookup returns CDR1 MNHNS and CDR2 SASEGT. Trimming cost V 5 bases and J 4 bases, with 11 bases left between them. The CDR3 sequence is 13 residues long. The DNA of the CDR3 is TGTGCCAGCAGTCCTGGGGAGCGCACTGAAGCTTTCTTT. It yields the protein CASSPGERTEAFF.

The genes are TRBV15 and TRBJ1-2; D may be TRBD1 (5 bases). CDR1 and CDR2 from the germline V gene are LNHNV and YYDKDF (reference sequence). There are 16 residues in the CDR3. Trimming left V 5 bases short and J 4 bases short, with 20 bases between. CDR3 in amino acids: CATSLRTLLNPYGYTF. CDR3 DNA sequence: TGTGCCACCAGCCTTCGGACACTCCTTAACCCCTATGGCTACACCTTC.

To note about this clone: An end of the junction differs from the germline gene, which may be a read error. The chain combines TRBV6-6 with TRBJ2-3; 12 nucleotides agree with TRBD2. Per the germline V gene, CDR1 is MNHNY and CDR2 is SVGAGI (reference sequence). This CDR3 has 16 amino acids. CDR3: CASSDSSGGAIDTQYF. CDR3 nucleotides: TGTGCCAGCAGTGACTCTAGCGGGGGGGCCATTGATACGCAGTATTTT.

The chain employs TRBV29-1 and TRBJ2-1; 7 bases agree with TRBD2. From germline, CDR1 is SQVTM and CDR2 ANQGSEA. The CDR3 has 16 residues. V was clipped by 0 bases and J by 1 base; unmatched bases: 6. This chain's CDR3 is CSVEDRLAVSYNEQFF. Here the CDR3 DNA reads TGCAGCGTTGAAGATCGCCTAGCGGTTTCCTACAATGAGCAGTTCTTC.

The rearrangement uses TRBV5-1 and TRBJ2-7, with D possibly matching TRBD1 (6 bases). The germline gives CDR1 SGHRS, CDR2 YFSETQ. The CDR3 has 13 residues. V lost 2 bases, J lost 2 bases, and 8 bases lay in between. The CDR3 spells CASSLGGTYEQYF. CDR3 coding DNA: TGCGCCAGCAGCTTAGGGGGAACCTACGAGCAGTACTTC.

The V call is TRBV6-5, the J call TRBJ1-5; D is uncertain. CDR1 and CDR2 (germline): MNHEY, SVGAGI. V lost 2 bases, J lost 9 bases, and 14 bases lay in between. This CDR3 has 14 amino acids. DNA for the CDR3: TGTGCCAGCAGTTACCCCTCGTTTGTCTGGCCCCAGCATTTT. Its protein is CASSYPSFVWPQHF.

The genes are TRBV4-1 and TRBJ2-6, with TRBD1 as a possible D gene (6 bases). Germline CDR1 is MGHRA and CDR2 is YSYEKL. Trimming cost V 0 bases and J 0 bases, with 15 bases left between them. CDR3 length equals 19 residues. The CDR3: CASSQERSGASSGANVLTF. CDR3 in DNA: TGCGCCAGCAGCCAAGAACGCTCAGGGGCCTCCTCTGGGGCCAACGTCCTGACTTTC.

A single count supports this clone. The genes are TRBV29-1 and TRBJ2-2; TRBD2 matches 9 bases. Germline assignment: CDR1 SQVTM and CDR2 ANQGSEA. With V trimmed by 0 bases and J by 8 bases, 13 bases remained unmatched. The CDR3 is 17 amino acids. For the CDR3, the DNA is TGCAGCGTTGAAGATGAACTAGCGGGTAAAAAGTCGGGGGAGCTGTTTTTT. This sequence encodes CSVEDELAGKKSGELFF.

V and J are TRBV2 and TRBJ1-2; TRBD1 matches 8 bases. V shed 4 bases and J 5 bases; nucleotides not matched to a gene: 9. CDR1 and CDR2 (germline): SNHLY, FYNNEI. This CDR3 spans 15 amino acids. CDR3 sequence (DNA): TGTGCCAGCAGTGTGATTATCAGGGGGCTTTATGGCTACACCTTC. The encoded protein is CASSVIIRGLYGYTF.

The chain is built from TRBV6-5 and TRBJ1-5, with D possibly being TRBD1 (5 bases). This CDR3 has 15 residues. Germline V gene sequence: CDR1 MNHEY, CDR2 SVGAGI. The germline V and J ends were trimmed by 2 bases and 4 bases, with 12 bases remaining between them. The CDR3 is CASSYDSGTNQPQHF. The CDR3 nucleotides read TGTGCCAGCAGTTACGATTCAGGGACTAATCAGCCCCAGCATTTT.

The rearrangement links TRBV6-6 to TRBJ1-2, with D possibly TRBD1 on 6 matching bases. The CDR3 has 12 amino acids. Trimming took off 4 bases at V and 8 bases at J, with 11 bases between the two ends. CDR1 and CDR2 (germline): MNHNY, SVGAGI (reference sequence). The CDR3 DNA reads TGTGCCAGCAGTTCTCGACAGGAGGGCTACACCTTC. Its protein product is CASSSRQEGYTF.

CDR3: CASRATGSAVGKLFF. The CDR3 nucleotides read TGTGCCAGCAGGGCAACAGGGTCGGCTGTCGGAAAACTGTTTTTT. The rearrangement uses TRBV2 and TRBJ1-4, with D possibly being TRBD1 (6 bases). With 6 bases removed from V and 10 bases from J, the gap between germline ends came to 21 bases. This CDR3 region has 15 residues. The germline gives CDR1 SNHLY, CDR2 FYNNEI.

CDR3 sequence (DNA): TGCGCCAGCAGCCAAGATGCGAGCGCCGTCACCTACGAGCAGTACTTC. The encoded protein is CASSQDASAVTYEQYF. This sequence joins TRBV4-1 and TRBJ2-7; D call uncertain. Germline-derived CDR1 and CDR2 are MGHRA and YSYEKL. The CDR3 loop spans 16 amino acids. Trimming cost V 0 bases and J 2 bases, with 14 bases left between them.

The V gene is TRBV14, the J gene TRBJ2-1; D unresolved. The germline V gene encodes CDR1 SGHDN and CDR2 FVKESK. This CDR3 region has 14 residues. V was clipped by 1 base and J by 10 bases, with 14 bases between them. The CDR3 DNA follows: TGTGCCAGCAGCCAAGGACTCCCTGGCACCGAGCAGTTCTTC. Residues: CASSQGLPGTEQFF.

The rearrangement joins TRBV29-1 to TRBJ2-1; 8 bases are shared with TRBD1. The CDR3 runs to 12 residues. V shed 5 bases and J 15 bases; nucleotides not matched to a gene: 12. Germline loops: CDR1 SQVTM, CDR2 ANQGSEA. CDR3 nucleotides: TGCAGCGTTTCGGGACAGGCCGTTAAGTTGTTCTTC. Translation gives CSVSGQAVKLFF.

J is TRBJ2-1 and V is TRBV30; 8 bases align to TRBD2. Per germline, CDR1 GTSNPN and CDR2 SVGIG (reference sequence). The CDR3 covers 14 residues. Losses at the gene ends were 4 bases for V and 2 bases for J; bases not matched to a gene: 4. CDR3 sequence: CAWTTSGTYNEQFF. The CDR3 DNA reads as TGTGCCTGGACTACTAGCGGAACCTACAATGAGCAGTTCTTC.

The J gene is TRBJ2-1, the V gene TRBV5-4; 8 bases match TRBD2. CDR1 and CDR2 (germline): SGHNT, YYREEE (reference sequence). J lost 0 bases, V lost 4 bases, and 3 bases had no gene match. The CDR3 is made up of 15 amino acids. The CDR3: CASSPGTSSYNEQFF. In DNA form, the CDR3 reads TGTGCCAGCAGCCCTGGGACTAGCTCCTACAATGAGCAGTTCTTC.

This sequence joins TRBV5-6 and TRBJ2-3, with D unclear. V was pared by 0 bases and J by 2 bases, with 10 bases between. CDR1 SGHDT and CDR2 YYEEEE come from the germline V gene. The CDR3 runs to 15 residues. The CDR3 is CASSLDWAATDTQYF. As DNA, the CDR3 is TGTGCCAGCAGCTTGGATTGGGCAGCCACAGATACGCAGTATTTT. Full variable domain (missing parts from reference TRBV5-6 and TRBJ2-3): DAGVTQSPTHLIKTRGQQVTLRCSPKSGHDTVSWYQQALGQGPQFIFQYYEEEERQRGNFPDRFSGHQFPNYSSELNVNALLLGDSALYLCASSLDWAATDTQYFGPGTRLTVL.